The 25 T cell receptor beta chains below come from one sample, sequenced in a study of shared clonotypes between healthy human individuals. TCRdb's table, derived via immunoSEQ multiplex PCR, lists solely in-frame clones and lacks some. The sample includes 1,400,000 or so clones, approximately 98.5% of them seen just once. The sequenced sample consisted of naive CD4+ T cells sorted from blood. The subset here: CD45RA+ positively selected. The receptors shown here come from a man aged 25 to 45 in good health.

The chain is built from TRBV10-3 and TRBJ1-2; TRBD1 is a possible D gene (5 bases). CDR1 ENHRY and CDR2 SYGVKD come from the germline V gene. The ends were cut back, 2 bases at V and 7 bases at J, with 14 bases in the middle. This CDR3 has 14 residues. The CDR3 is CAISEAGGLSGYTF. The CDR3 DNA reads TGTGCCATCAGTGAGGCGGGGGGATTGAGTGGCTACACCTTC.

The chain uses TRBV7-9 and TRBJ1-2; D call uncertain. CDR1 SEHNR and CDR2 FQNEAQ come from the germline V gene (reference sequence). Trimming removed 5 bases from V and 6 bases from J, with 13 bases in between. The CDR3 is 13 residues long. The CDR3 region has the DNA TGTGCCAGCAGCCGCAGCGCCCTCGATGGCTACACCTTC. Protein product: CASSRSALDGYTF.

The rearrangement links TRBV29-1 to TRBJ1-1; D is possibly TRBD1 (5 bases). The V and J ends lost 5 bases and 4 bases respectively, with 23 bases between them. This CDR3 contains 16 residues. The germline CDR1 and CDR2 sequences are SQVTM and ANQGSEA. The CDR3 DNA reads TGCAGCGTTCGCCGGTTTCAAAGGGGAGAGGGCACTGAAGCTTTCTTT. Translating gives CSVRRFQRGEGTEAFF. Complete variable domain (other parts from reference TRBV29-1 and TRBJ1-1): SAVISQKPSRDICQRGTSLTIQCQVDSQVTMMFWYRQQPGQSLTLIATANQGSEATYESGFVIDKFPISRPNLTFSTLTVSNMSPEDSSIYLCSVRRFQRGEGTEAFFGQGTRLTVV.

V gene TRBV27 combines with J gene TRBJ2-1; 10 positions match TRBD2. J lost 4 bases, V lost 6 bases, and 6 bases had no gene match. Germline V gene sequence: CDR1 MNHEY, CDR2 SMNVEV (reference sequence). The CDR3 runs 15 residues. The CDR3: CASSPGTSAYNEQFF. The CDR3 region has the DNA TGTGCCAGCAGCCCCGGGACTAGCGCATACAATGAGCAGTTCTTC.

This chain uses TRBV6-1 with TRBJ1-1; D is ambiguous. Germline lookup yields CDR1 MNHNS and CDR2 SASEGT. The CDR3 sequence is 14 residues long. V was clipped by 0 bases and J by 5 bases, with 10 bases between them. The CDR3 here is CASSEAAGRTEAFF. Written as DNA, the CDR3 is TGTGCCAGCAGTGAAGCTGCGGGCCGGACTGAAGCTTTCTTT.

V is TRBV6-5 and J is TRBJ2-1; either TRBD1 or TRBD2 may supply D (6 bases each). Germline CDR1 and CDR2: MNHEY and SVGAGI. The ends were cut back, 6 bases at V and 10 bases at J, with 16 bases in the middle. The CDR3 covers 13 residues. CDR3 sequence: CASRPGASPEQFF. The CDR3 nucleotides are TGTGCCAGCAGACCGGGGGCCTCCCCCGAGCAGTTCTTC.

The V and J genes are TRBV29-1 and TRBJ2-7, with D possibly matching TRBD2 (6 bases). Trimming pared 6 bases from V and 5 bases from J, leaving 14 bases between. Germline CDR1 is SQVTM and CDR2 is ANQGSEA. The length of the CDR3 is 12 residues. For the CDR3, the DNA is TGCAGCGTCGAGCTCGGGGGTCACGAGCAGTACTTC. Residues: CSVELGGHEQYF.

The chain links TRBV6-6 to TRBJ2-7; the D gene is possibly TRBD1 (6 bases). In germline, CDR1 is MNHNY, CDR2 SVGAGI (reference sequence). The CDR3 totals 14 residues. V was trimmed by 6 bases and J by 3 bases, leaving 15 bases between them. The CDR3 here is CASSDRSRGYEQYF. The DNA of the CDR3 is TGTGCCAGCAGCGACCGCAGCAGGGGCTACGAGCAGTACTTC.

The genes are TRBV28 and TRBJ2-7; TRBD2 might be the D (7 bases). V was shortened by 6 bases and J by 1 base, with 19 bases between the two germline ends. CDR1 and CDR2 (germline): MDHEN, SYDVKM. The CDR3 has 16 residues. CDR3 loop: CASSQGGVTESYEQYF. In nucleotides, the CDR3 is TGTGCCAGCAGCCAAGGGGGGGTGACAGAGTCCTACGAGCAGTACTTC.

The chain is built from TRBV5-4 and TRBJ2-5; TRBD2 matches at 8 bases. J lost 4 bases, V lost 0 bases, and 14 bases had no gene match. Germline-derived CDR1 and CDR2 are SGHNT and YYREEE (reference sequence). The CDR3 loop spans 18 amino acids. In nucleotides, the CDR3 is TGTGCCAGCAGCTTGGTCCGCGGCGGGGGGCCTCGTGTAGAGACCCAGTACTTC. Encoded protein: CASSLVRGGGPRVETQYF.

The rearrangement uses TRBV9 and TRBJ2-2; 8 nucleotides align to TRBD2. Germline CDR1 SGDLS, CDR2 YYNGEE. This CDR3 has 17 residues. V was pared by 0 bases and J by 3 bases, with 7 bases of the junction left unmatched. The CDR3 DNA follows: TGTGCCAGCAGCGTAGAGAGCGGGAGACGCGACACCGGGGAGCTGTTTTTT. Translating gives CASSVESGRRDTGELFF.

The genes are TRBV19 and TRBJ2-3, with 7 bases aligning to TRBD1. Per the germline V gene, CDR1 is LNHDA and CDR2 is SQIVND (reference sequence). This CDR3 is built from 17 residues. The J segment lost 5 bases and the V segment lost 3 bases, leaving 14 bases of the junction unmatched. In nucleotides, the CDR3 is TGTGCCAGTAGTATTGTGGGGGCCCGTAACAGGGGAGATACGCAGTATTTT. Residues: CASSIVGARNRGDTQYF.

V and J are TRBV29-1 and TRBJ1-1; 7 nucleotides agree with TRBD1. This CDR3 contains 15 residues. V lost 4 bases to trimming and J lost 6 bases; unmatched junction nucleotides: 14. The germline gives CDR1 SQVTM, CDR2 ANQGSEA. The CDR3 sequence: CSVADLTTGRPEAFF. The CDR3 region has the DNA TGCAGCGTTGCGGATTTAACGACAGGGAGGCCTGAAGCTTTCTTT. Based on the CDR3 plus reference TRBV29-1 and TRBJ1-1, the full variable domain is SAVISQKPSRDICQRGTSLTIQCQVDSQVTMMFWYRQQPGQSLTLIATANQGSEATYESGFVIDKFPISRPNLTFSTLTVSNMSPEDSSIYLCSVADLTTGRPEAFFGQGTRLTVV.

The chain is built from TRBV28 and TRBJ1-2, with a tentative D call TRBD1 (5 bases). The CDR3 totals 14 residues. Germline-derived CDR1 and CDR2 are MDHEN and SYDVKM. V lost 3 bases and J 7 bases, leaving 15 bases between the germline ends. CDR3 sequence (DNA): TGTGCCAGCAGTTTGAAGCAAGGGGCTTCTGGCTACACCTTC. Protein: CASSLKQGASGYTF.

The chain combines TRBV5-1 with TRBJ2-7, with 13 bases matching TRBD2. The CDR3 runs to 18 residues. Losses at the gene ends were 0 bases for V and 7 bases for J; bases not matched to a gene: 13. Germline CDR1 and CDR2: SGHRS and YFSETQ. The CDR3 loop reads CASSLAAGTSGTPREQYF. CDR3 in DNA: TGCGCCAGCAGCTTGGCCGCCGGGACTAGCGGGACCCCCCGGGAGCAGTACTTC.

This chain connects TRBV28 to TRBJ2-1, with D unclear. This CDR3 has 16 amino acids. The germline V gene has CDR1 MDHEN and CDR2 SYDVKM. Trimming stripped 5 bases from V and 3 bases from J, with 17 bases between. The CDR3 spells CASSAFIGRNYNEQFF. CDR3 sequence (DNA): TGTGCCAGCAGTGCCTTCATCGGAAGAAACTACAATGAGCAGTTCTTC.

This sequence joins TRBV6-1 and TRBJ1-5; the D is unclear. CDR1 MNHNS and CDR2 SASEGT come from the germline V gene. Deletions cut 3 bases from V and 1 base from J, with 19 bases between. CDR3 length: 18 amino acids. The CDR3 here is CASSDFYRMQSSNQPQHF. In DNA, the CDR3 is TGTGCCAGCAGTGATTTTTACCGGATGCAGTCAAGCAATCAGCCCCAGCATTTT.

This chain uses TRBV9 with TRBJ2-2; 8 bases map to TRBD1. Per germline, CDR1 SGDLS and CDR2 YYNGEE. This CDR3 is 17 amino acids long. V lost 0 bases to trimming and J lost 5 bases; unmatched junction nucleotides: 9. CDR3 sequence: CASSVAGQGAITGELFF. In DNA form, the CDR3 reads TGTGCCAGCAGCGTAGCTGGCCAGGGGGCGATTACCGGGGAGCTGTTTTTT.

This clone occurred once. This chain joins TRBV9 and TRBJ2-1; weak D call: TRBD1 (5 bases). V was trimmed by 0 bases and J by 0 bases, leaving 10 bases between them. The CDR3 runs 16 residues. Germline CDR1 and CDR2: SGDLS and YYNGEE. The CDR3 reads CASSVDGASSYNEQFF. The DNA of the CDR3 is TGTGCCAGCAGCGTAGATGGGGCGAGCTCCTACAATGAGCAGTTCTTC.

Comments on this clone: Other DNA variants within this sample encode the same CDR3. CDR3 in amino acids: CASSLVRDPYEQYF. CDR3 in DNA: TGTGCCAGCAGCTTAGTCCGCGACCCCTACGAGCAGTACTTC. The chain is built from TRBV11-2 and TRBJ2-7; D remains ambiguous. Trimming shortened V by 1 base and J by 2 bases, and 9 bases separated the two germline ends. Per germline, CDR1 SGHAT and CDR2 FQNNGV. The CDR3 runs 14 residues.

J is TRBJ2-7 and V is TRBV6-5, with a weak D call TRBD2 (6 bases). Germline values: CDR1 MNHEY, CDR2 SVGAGI. CDR3 length equals 15 residues. Deletions cut 6 bases from V and 4 bases from J, with 19 bases between. The CDR3 is CASSHGRQGTYEQYF. The CDR3 DNA reads TGTGCCAGCAGCCATGGGCGCCAAGGGACTTACGAGCAGTACTTC.

Comment on this clone: Germline and junction disagree at one end, which may indicate a read error. The chain joins TRBV6-1 to TRBJ2-5; 8 nucleotides agree with TRBD2. The CDR3 extends over 15 amino acids. Germline assignment: CDR1 MNHNS and CDR2 SASEGT. Here the CDR3 DNA reads TGTGCCAGCAGTGTCGATAGCGGGAACAGTCCCCCCCGCCACTTC. Protein sequence: CASSVDSGNSPPRHF.

The V gene is TRBV9, the J gene TRBJ1-2, with 7 nucleotides matching TRBD1. V dropped 0 bases and J dropped 4; count of bases not matched to a gene: 6. This CDR3 is built from 15 residues. In germline, CDR1 is SGDLS, CDR2 YYNGEE. CDR3 region: CASSVGGQEIYGYTF. Written as DNA, the CDR3 is TGTGCCAGCAGCGTAGGTGGACAGGAGATCTATGGCTACACCTTC.

The rearrangement joins TRBV27 to TRBJ2-1; 9 nucleotides align to TRBD2. Germline-derived CDR1 and CDR2 are MNHEY and SMNVEV (reference sequence). V gave up 6 bases and J gave up 8 bases; unmatched junction bases: 8. The CDR3 length is 14 residues. The CDR3 loop reads CASRNSGRLDEQFF. The CDR3 coding sequence is TGTGCCAGCAGGAATAGCGGGAGACTCGATGAGCAGTTCTTC.

The chain has TRBV5-1 and TRBJ2-1; tentative D call: TRBD1 (5 bases). CDR1 is SGHRS, CDR2 YFSETQ, per germline. This CDR3 is built from 17 residues. V lost 1 base to trimming and J lost 0 bases, with 14 bases between them. The CDR3 region has the DNA TGCGCCAGCAGCTTGACTCCACAGGAGAGCTCCTACAATGAGCAGTTCTTC. Translating it yields CASSLTPQESSYNEQFF.